The 20 T cell receptor beta chains reported below all come from one sample, sequenced in a study of Ad26.COV2.S vaccination and SARS-CoV-2 variants. Treatment denoted: 15 to 20 received Ad26.COV2.S at low or high dose, single or two shots; about 5 received placebo; per-sample allocation not given. On day 63 after the first injection, vaccine and placebo recipients gave samples. Sequencing was performed with immunoSEQ multiplex PCR; in TCRdb, only in-frame clones are kept and a portion is missing. There are about half a million clones in the sample; 80% to 90% occur only once, and under 2% lies in the top ten. Sequenced here: peripheral blood, sampled in a trial of Ad26.COV2.S vaccine versus placebo. The receptors stem from a person between 18 and 60 years old who received the Ad26.COV2.S COVID-19 vaccine or a placebo.

The chain combines TRBV6-5 with TRBJ1-5; D call uncertain. CDR3 size: 13 residues. Between the trimmed V and J ends, which lost 6 bases and 0 bases, there was a span of 6 bases. Germline assignment: CDR1 MNHEY and CDR2 SVGAGI. CDR3 nucleotides: TGTGCCAGCAGCCAGCATAGCAATCAGCCCCAGCATTTT. The encoded protein is CASSQHSNQPQHF.

The rearrangement links TRBV12-3 or TRBV12-4 to TRBJ2-3; D is unclear. The CDR3 is made up of 11 amino acids. The V gene lost 4 bases and the J gene lost 8 bases, with 7 bases spanning the gap. In DNA form, the CDR3 reads TGTGCCAGCAGTTCCCAATCTACGCAGTATTTT. Protein product: CASSSQSTQYF.

The chain uses TRBV7-3 and TRBJ2-5; 7 bases are a match to TRBD1. The CDR3 is 13 amino acids. With 5 bases clipped from V and 5 bases from J, the junction kept 5 bases outside the gene matches. The germline CDR1 and CDR2 sequences are SGHTA and FQGTGA. This CDR3 is CASSRDSRETQYF. CDR3 DNA: TGTGCCAGCAGCCGGGACAGCCGGGAGACCCAGTACTTC.

The chain recombines TRBV7-3 with TRBJ2-1, with 8 bases that match TRBD2. This CDR3 has 18 amino acids. Germline CDR1 is SGHTA and CDR2 is FQGTGA. With V trimmed by 3 bases and J by 6 bases, 16 bases remained unmatched. CDR3 nucleotide sequence: TGTGCCAGCAGCTTGTTCCCGGGACTAGTCGGTCCCACCAATGAGCAGTTCTTC. Amino acid sequence: CASSLFPGLVGPTNEQFF.

The chain uses TRBV28 and TRBJ2-1, with D possibly being TRBD2 (7 bases). The CDR3 contains 17 residues. Trimming shortened V by 6 bases and J by 0 bases, and 18 bases separated the two germline ends. Germline CDR1 reads MDHEN; CDR2 reads SYDVKM. The CDR3 DNA follows: TGTGCCAGCAGAAGGGGGGGAGGACATAGCTCCTACAATGAGCAGTTCTTC. Translated: CASRRGGGHSSYNEQFF. The full variable domain, completed using reference TRBV28 and TRBJ2-1, is DVKVTQSSRYLVKRTGEKVFLECVQDMDHENMFWYRQDPGLGLRLIYFSYDVKMKEKGDIPEGYSVSREKKERFSLILESASTNQTSMYLCASRRGGGHSSYNEQFFGPGTRLTVL.

As to this clone: Germline is not matched at one junction end, which may reflect a read error. The rearrangement uses TRBV5-1 and TRBJ2-7; 9 bases align to TRBD1. This CDR3 region has 15 residues. From germline, CDR1 is SGHRS and CDR2 YFSETQ. The DNA for the CDR3 is TGCGCCAGCACCTTGGTGACAGGGGGTACCTACGAGCAGTACTTC. Protein sequence: CASTLVTGGTYEQYF.

The chain joins TRBV21-1 to TRBJ1-5; the table's D call, TRBD1, was not checked against the DNA. TRBV21-1 counts as a pseudogene. CDR3 length: 16 amino acids. The CDR3, as DNA: TGTGCCAGCAGCAATTACCGAAGACAGGGAGGCCAGCCCCAGCATTTT. Protein: CASSNYRRQGGQPQHF.

The chain uses TRBV7-2 and TRBJ1-2; D unresolved. The CDR3 consists of 12 residues. Germline V gives CDR1 SGHTA, CDR2 FQGNSA. Deletions cut 1 base from V and 4 bases from J, with 4 bases between. CDR3 sequence: CASSLGPYGYTF. CDR3 coding DNA: TGTGCCAGCAGCTTAGGGCCCTATGGCTACACCTTC. Full variable domain (missing parts from reference TRBV7-2 and TRBJ1-2): GAGVSQSPSNKVTEKGKDVELRCDPISGHTALYWYRQSLGQGLEFLIYFQGNSAPDKSGLPSDRFSAERTGGSVSTLTIQRTQQEDSAVYLCASSLGPYGYTFGSGTRLTVV.

In this sample, this clone turned up once. The rearrangement links TRBV25-1 to TRBJ2-1; a weak D match, TRBD2 (6 bases). The CDR3 totals 18 residues. Germline lookup yields CDR1 MGHDK and CDR2 SYGVNS. Trimming took off 3 bases at V and 0 bases at J, with 18 bases between the two ends. The CDR3 DNA sequence: TGTGCCAGCAGTGAGTCCTTGGGCGGGACCAGCTCCTACAATGAGCAGTTCTTC. It encodes CASSESLGGTSSYNEQFF.

The chain joins TRBV6-5 to TRBJ1-1; D unresolved. Trimming took off 6 bases at V and 3 bases at J, with 8 bases between the two ends. The germline gives CDR1 MNHEY, CDR2 SVGAGI. The CDR3 sequence is 12 residues long. The CDR3 bases are TGTGCCAGCAGGGGTTGGGACACTGAAGCTTTCTTT. Encoded protein: CASRGWDTEAFF.

The chain joins TRBV7-2 to TRBJ1-4; TRBD1 might be the D (5 bases). Germline V CDR1 and CDR2: SGHTA, FQGNSA. The germline V and J ends were trimmed by 2 bases and 3 bases, with 19 bases remaining between them. The length of the CDR3 is 18 residues. Written as DNA, the CDR3 is TGTGCCAGCAGCTTATTGCTTTTGTCGACAGTCCCTAATGAAAAACTGTTTTTT. Amino acids: CASSLLLLSTVPNEKLFF.

V and J are TRBV6-2 or TRBV6-3 and TRBJ1-2; D gene ambiguous. V gave up 2 bases and J gave up 3 bases, with 7 bases separating them. From germline, CDR1 is MNHEY and CDR2 SVGEGT. This CDR3 spans 13 amino acids. In nucleotides, the CDR3 is TGTGCCAGCAGTTACGGCTTCGACTATGGCTACACCTTC. Translating it yields CASSYGFDYGYTF.

The chain uses TRBV2 and TRBJ2-7, with 9 bases lining up with TRBD1. The CDR3 spans 14 residues. The V gene's germline CDR1 is SNHLY and CDR2 FYNNEI. J lost 7 bases, V lost 5 bases, and 9 bases had no gene match. The CDR3 DNA follows: TGTGCCAGCAGTCTGAGGACAGGGGTCGGTGAGCAGTACTTC. As protein: CASSLRTGVGEQYF.

The chain combines TRBV19 with TRBJ1-5; 7 bases align to TRBD1. This CDR3 is built from 14 residues. The germline V gene encodes CDR1 LNHDA and CDR2 SQIVND (reference sequence). Trimming took 3 bases from V and 3 from J; bases not matched to a gene: 2. CDR3 DNA sequence: TGTGCCAGTAGTATGGGACAGCCCAATCAGCCCCAGCATTTT. This gives the protein CASSMGQPNQPQHF.

This clone was recorded once. CDR3 in DNA: TGTGCCAGTAAAAGCGGGGTCAAAAACATTCAGTACTTC. This encodes CASKSGVKNIQYF. This sequence joins TRBV12-3 or TRBV12-4 and TRBJ2-4, with 7 positions matching TRBD2. This CDR3 has 13 residues. J was trimmed by 3 bases and V by 9 bases; bases with no gene match: 5.

This CDR3 is CASSPRDRGNNSPLHF. The CDR3 bases are TGTGCCAGCTCACCTAGGGACAGGGGGAACAATTCACCCCTCCACTTT. The chain has TRBV18 and TRBJ1-6, with TRBD1 matching over 11 bases. The CDR3 sequence is 16 residues long. The V segment lost 3 bases and the J segment 7 bases; nucleotides outside the gene matches: 5. The germline CDR1 and CDR2 sequences are KGHSH and LQKENI.

This chain links TRBV5-6 with TRBJ1-2, with a possible D match to TRBD1 (6 bases). The CDR3 totals 14 residues. CDR1 is SGHDT, CDR2 YYEEEE, per germline. The V and J ends lost 2 bases and 6 bases respectively, with 14 bases between them. The CDR3 reads CASSFKNRVDGYTF. The CDR3 DNA sequence: TGTGCCAGCAGCTTTAAGAACAGGGTTGATGGCTACACCTTC.

This clone was seen only once. The chain employs TRBV7-2 and TRBJ1-4; perhaps TRBD1 as D (6 bases). CDR1 SGHTA and CDR2 FQGNSA come from the germline V gene. The CDR3 is 14 residues long. The V end was cut by 4 bases, the J end by 8 bases, with 14 bases between. CDR3 in amino acids: CASSYGGGGEKLFF. CDR3 sequence (DNA): TGTGCCAGCAGCTATGGGGGCGGAGGGGAAAAACTGTTTTTT.

The chain links TRBV29-1 to TRBJ2-3; unclear D gene. Between the trimmed V and J ends, which lost 4 bases and 5 bases, there was a span of 10 bases. CDR1 and CDR2 (germline): SQVTM, ANQGSEA. The length of the CDR3 is 12 residues. The CDR3 DNA reads as TGCAGCGTTGGGCCTACCGGAGATACGCAGTATTTT. This encodes CSVGPTGDTQYF.

The chain joins TRBV30 to TRBJ1-5; TRBD1 agrees at 9 bases. V gave up 0 bases and J gave up 7 bases; unmatched junction bases: 4. CDR3 length equals 14 residues. Germline lookup yields CDR1 GTSNPN and CDR2 SVGIG (reference sequence). The CDR3 DNA is TGTGCCTGGAGTGTCACAGGGGGCTGGCAGCCCCAGCATTTT. Amino acids: CAWSVTGGWQPQHF.